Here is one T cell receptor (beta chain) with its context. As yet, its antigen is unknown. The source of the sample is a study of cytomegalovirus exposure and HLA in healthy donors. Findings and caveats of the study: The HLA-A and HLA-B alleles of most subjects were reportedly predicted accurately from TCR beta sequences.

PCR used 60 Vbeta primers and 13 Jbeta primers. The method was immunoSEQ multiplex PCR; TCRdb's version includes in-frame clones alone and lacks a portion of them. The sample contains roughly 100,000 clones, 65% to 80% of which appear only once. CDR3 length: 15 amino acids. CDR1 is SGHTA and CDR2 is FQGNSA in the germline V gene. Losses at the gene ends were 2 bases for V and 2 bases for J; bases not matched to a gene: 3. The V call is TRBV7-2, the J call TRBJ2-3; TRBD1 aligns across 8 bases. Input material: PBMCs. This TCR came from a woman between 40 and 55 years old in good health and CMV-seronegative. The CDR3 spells CASSLLDRVTDTQYF. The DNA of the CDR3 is TGTGCCAGCAGCTTACTGGACAGGGTCACAGATACGCAGTATTTT.